This T cell receptor (beta chain) was documented in a study of blood T cell repertoires in COVID-19. Study-level background: Sites across the United States, Italy and Spain contributed samples from acute and convalescent COVID-19. PBMCs, B-cell-depleted T cells, or T cells were the source of the cDNA or gDNA that made up the material.

A Seattle source enrolled patients during active infection and followed them longitudinally. Per the original methods: The assay estimated nucleated cells by amplifying reference gene primers. TCRdb's table, derived via immunoSEQ multiplex PCR, lists solely in-frame clones and lacks some. V, J and clone size are taken as reported in that table, and D and trimming were inferred from the DNA itself. The sample lists 400,000 to 450,000 clones; about nine tenths were seen once. This CDR3 has 14 residues. CDR1 and CDR2 (germline): LNHDA, SQIVND (reference sequence). Trimming left V 4 bases short and J 3 bases short, with 12 bases between.

The sample comprised peripheral blood. The rearrangement joins TRBV19 to TRBJ1-2; tentative D call: TRBD1 (5 bases). The origin of this receptor is a woman in her forties with COVID-19, enrolled during active disease. This chain's CDR3 is CASSTSDRDYGYTF. CDR3 sequence (DNA): TGTGCCAGTAGTACAAGTGACAGAGACTATGGCTACACCTTC.